This T cell receptor (beta chain) was captured in a study of human T cells and chemical hapten exposure. Across the study: Throughout the approximately 24-week study, diphenylcyclopropenone was applied weekly to the patients' scalps. Upper-back patches of 0.01% DPC were read at 6 days. General study findings and limits: Donor immune responses may differ from healthy people's, since all donors had alopecia. Expanded TCRs made up significantly more big CDR3 similarity clusters than controls did.

Time point here: patch test 2, 6 weeks after DPC sensitization. Treatment meaning: therapeutic diphenylcyclopropenone sensitization with weekly scalp DPC. This clonotype was seen a few times. Its cognate antigen is unknown. TCRdb recomputed calls from the RACE reads with MiXCR, one row per CDR3 protein. The repertoire holds some 350,000 distinct CDR3 sequences, with nearly 6.5% as singletons. Germline V gene lookup returns CDR1 SGHTA and CDR2 FQGNSA. Trimming removed 5 bases at V and 1 base at J, with 16 bases between. The CDR3 is 16 amino acids. This clonotype originated in a woman under 30 with alopecia areata. Some clones in this sample may be carry-over from other donors' samples. This rearrangement joins TRBV7-2 to TRBJ2-3; no firm D call. Sequencing used whole blood, obtained in connection with sensitization to the hapten diphenylcyclopropenone (DPC). The CDR3 DNA reads as TGTGCCAGCAGCCAACGTAACCTTGTTGGCACAGATACGCAGTATTTT. Its protein product is CASSQRNLVGTDTQYF.